This T cell receptor beta chain was sequenced in a study of early T cells in non-severe SARS-CoV-2 infection. V shed 2 bases and J 3 bases; nucleotides not matched to a gene: 0. Per germline, CDR1 SGHRS and CDR2 YFSETQ. There are 15 residues in the CDR3. Unique molecular identifier tags were affixed to discrete cDNA molecules. TCRdb analysed the 5' RACE reads with MiXCR anew, one entry per CDR3 protein. This table holds over 70,000 distinct CDR3 sequences, around 15% found once. The chain employs TRBV5-1 and TRBJ2-1, with 12 bases lining up with TRBD2. This sequence originates from an adult who was a healthcare worker with PCR-confirmed SARS-CoV-2 infection or an uninfected control (not recorded which). Input material: whole blood. The CDR3 here is CASSLLAGGYNEQFF. CDR3 coding DNA: TGCGCCAGCAGCTTACTAGCGGGAGGCTACAATGAGCAGTTCTTC.